This T cell receptor beta chain was sequenced during a study of cytomegalovirus exposure and HLA in healthy donors. Primers: 60 Vbeta forward and 13 Jbeta reverse. Produced via immunoSEQ multiplex PCR; TCRdb's table is partial and in-frame only. The sample comprises 100,000 to 150,000 clones, over 60% of which are singletons, and 3.4% rests with the top ten. Germline lookup yields CDR1 SGDLS and CDR2 YYNGEE. Unmatched junction bases numbered 7, after V lost 5 bases and J lost 3 bases. CDR3 length: 15 residues. Material: PBMCs. The V call is TRBV9, the J call TRBJ2-2; 7 bases fit TRBD1. This clonotype was obtained from a man under 40 in good health and CMV-seronegative. DNA of the CDR3: TGTGCCAGCAGAAAGGGGGCAGCGGACACCGGGGAGCTGTTTTTT. Its protein product is CASRKGAADTGELFF.